These T cell receptor beta chains were read from a single sample in a study of identifying expanded T cells in peripheral blood. Data came from immunoSEQ multiplex PCR; TCRdb stores just in-frame clones and leaves some out. This table has over 70,000 clones, 70% to 90% appearing once. The source material was blood. The origin of the receptors is a person aged 18-70 years in good health. Both conserved end residues are part of each CDR3. Each record gives: J gene, V gene, D gene, clone size, CDR3 protein, CDR3 DNA. A D gene is named only where the DNA matches it firmly. Not all rows give a size; the values are once, few, many and, for expanded clones, a class.

TRBJ2-1 | TRBV19 | . | few | CASSIGGHEQFF | TGTGCCAGTAGTATAGGAGGACATGAGCAGTTCTTC
TRBJ1-1 | TRBV18 | . | . | CASSPQGGDTEAFF | TGTGCCAGCTCACCGCAGGGAGGGGACACTGAAGCTTTCTTT
TRBJ1-1 | TRBV7-2 | . | . | CASSLSWYTNTEAFF | TGTGCCAGCAGCTTAAGCTGGTACACAAACACTGAAGCTTTCTTT
TRBJ1-5 | TRBV19 | TRBD1 | . | CASSGTGAAISNQPQHF | TGTGCCAGTAGCGGGACAGGGGCCGCAATTAGCAATCAGCCCCAGCATTTT
TRBJ2-2 | TRBV13 | . | . | CASSSGNTGELFF | TGTGCCAGCAGCTCAGGCAACACCGGGGAGCTGTTTTTT
TRBJ1-5 | TRBV18 | . | . | CASSPDLNQPQHF | TGTGCCAGCTCACCCGACCTCAATCAGCCCCAGCATTTT
TRBJ1-1 | TRBV7-9 | . | . | CASSLRGGIGHTEAFF | TGTGCCAGCAGCCTAAGGGGGGGAATAGGGCACACTGAAGCTTTCTTT
TRBJ2-7 | TRBV6-6 | . | . | CASSFTPYEQYF | TGTGCCAGCAGTTTTACTCCTTACGAGCAGTACTTC
TRBJ2-2 | TRBV9 | . | . | CASSVDPRELRGELFF | TGTGCCAGCAGCGTAGACCCAAGGGAGCTGCGGGGGGAGCTGTTTTTT
TRBJ2-7 | TRBV18 | TRBD1 | . | CASSPPVRGPQSYEQYF | TGTGCCAGCTCACCACCGGTGAGGGGGCCCCAGTCCTACGAGCAGTACTTC
TRBJ2-7 | TRBV4-2 | . | . | CASSQDRRGFNEQYF | TGTGCCAGCAGCCAAGATAGAAGGGGTTTTAACGAGCAGTACTTC
TRBJ2-2 | TRBV18 | . | . | CASSRSDTPRYTGELFF | TGTGCCAGCTCACGATCCGACACCCCGAGGTATACCGGGGAGCTGTTTTTT
TRBJ2-2 | TRBV9 | . | . | CASSGDIPTGELFF | TGTGCCAGCAGCGGTGACATTCCCACCGGGGAGCTGTTTTTT
TRBJ1-2 | TRBV11-2 | . | . | CASSRLQGYGYTF | TGTGCCAGCAGCCGACTACAGGGTTATGGCTACACCTTC
TRBJ2-7 | TRBV9 | . | . | CASSVGGGTYEQYF | TGTGCCAGCAGCGTAGGTGGGGGCACCTACGAGCAGTACTTC
TRBJ1-6 | TRBV11-3 | TRBD1 | . | CASSLAGTVNSPLHF | TGTGCCAGCAGCCTAGCCGGGACAGTCAATTCACCCCTCCACTTT
TRBJ2-2 | TRBV14 | TRBD2 | . | CASSQDIGGGPGGELFF | TGTGCCAGCAGCCAAGATATCGGGGGGGGCCCCGGCGGGGAGCTGTTTTTT
TRBJ1-6 | TRBV18 | TRBD1 | . | CASSPGQGGSPLHF | TGTGCCAGCTCTCCGGGACAGGGGGGCTCACCCCTCCACTTT
TRBJ1-2 | TRBV29-1 | TRBD1 | . | CSVETGLTNYGYTF | TGCAGCGTTGAGACAGGGCTAACTAACTATGGCTACACCTTC
TRBJ1-6 | TRBV5-5 | . | . | CASSLARGRNSPLHF | TGTGCCAGCAGCTTGGCCAGGGGTCGGAATTCACCCCTCCACTTT
TRBJ2-5 | TRBV6-1 | TRBD2 | . | CASSSGGDKETQYF | TGTGCCAGCAGTAGCGGGGGGGACAAAGAGACCCAGTACTTC
TRBJ2-6 | TRBV6-5 | . | . | CASSLGANVLTF | TGTGCCAGCAGTCTTGGGGCCAACGTCCTGACTTTC
TRBJ2-1 | TRBV2 | TRBD2 | few | CASSRLAGANEQFF | TGTGCCAGCAGTCGACTAGCGGGGGCGAATGAGCAGTTCTTC
TRBJ2-5 | TRBV5-4 | TRBD2 | . | CASSLLAGGGETQYF | TGTGCCAGCAGCTTGTTGGCGGGCGGGGGAGAGACCCAGTACTTC
TRBJ2-5 | TRBV4-2 | . | . | CASSQDWESLETQYF | TGTGCCAGCAGCCAAGATTGGGAGAGTCTGGAGACCCAGTACTTC
TRBJ2-7 | TRBV5-4 | TRBD1 | . | CASSLRGTGDTLGQYF | TGTGCCAGCAGCCTGAGGGGGACAGGGGATACGTTGGGGCAGTACTTC
TRBJ2-3 | TRBV4-3 | . | . | CASSQDRLLDTQYF | TGCGCCAGCAGCCAAGACAGGTTGTTGGATACGCAGTATTTT
TRBJ2-7 | TRBV6-5 | . | . | CASSYGAGSFPYEQYF | TGTGCCAGCAGTTACGGAGCTGGGAGTTTCCCCTACGAGCAGTACTTC
TRBJ2-1 | TRBV19 | TRBD2 | . | CASRSGGYNEQFF | TGTGCCAGTAGGTCGGGGGGATACAATGAGCAGTTCTTC
TRBJ1-1 | TRBV29-1 | . | . | CSVERGSTEAFF | TGCAGCGTTGAAAGGGGAAGCACTGAAGCTTTCTTT
TRBJ2-3 | TRBV4-2 | TRBD2 | once | CASSQELADKEDTQYF | TGTGCCAGCAGCCAGGAACTAGCGGACAAGGAGGATACGCAGTATTTT
TRBJ1-1 | TRBV27 | . | . | CASSFDGRPGTQGTEAFF | TGTGCCAGCAGTTTCGACGGTCGACCCGGGACGCAGGGCACTGAAGCTTTCTTT
TRBJ2-7 | TRBV7-2 | TRBD2 | . | CASSPGRGGVYEQYF | TGTGCCAGCAGCCCGGGCCGCGGGGGGGTTTACGAGCAGTACTTC
TRBJ2-5 | TRBV5-1 | . | . | CASSPGRIQETQYF | TGCGCCAGCAGCCCCGGACGGATCCAAGAGACCCAGTACTTC
TRBJ2-1 | TRBV20-1 | . | once | CSAPNNEQFF | TGCAGTGCCCCTAACAATGAGCAGTTCTTC
TRBJ2-3 | TRBV28 | . | . | CASSFLRTGFTDTQYF | TGTGCCAGCAGTTTTCTAAGGACCGGCTTCACAGATACGCAGTATTTT
TRBJ2-7 | TRBV2 | TRBD1 | . | CASSATRDSRYEQYF | TGTGCCAGCAGCGCTACCCGGGACAGCCGCTACGAGCAGTACTTC